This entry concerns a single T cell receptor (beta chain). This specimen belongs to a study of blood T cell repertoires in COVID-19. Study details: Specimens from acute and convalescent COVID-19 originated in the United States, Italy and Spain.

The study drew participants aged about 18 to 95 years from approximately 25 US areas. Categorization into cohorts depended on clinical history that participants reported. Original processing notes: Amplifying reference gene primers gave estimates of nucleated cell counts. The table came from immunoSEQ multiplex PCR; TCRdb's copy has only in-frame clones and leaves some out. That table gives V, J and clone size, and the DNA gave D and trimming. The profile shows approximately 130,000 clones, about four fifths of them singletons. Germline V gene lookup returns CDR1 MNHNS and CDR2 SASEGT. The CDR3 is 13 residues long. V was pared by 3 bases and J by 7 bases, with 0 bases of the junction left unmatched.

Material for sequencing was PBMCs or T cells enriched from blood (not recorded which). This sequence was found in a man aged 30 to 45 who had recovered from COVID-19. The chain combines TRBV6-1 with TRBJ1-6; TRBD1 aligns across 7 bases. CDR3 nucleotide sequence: TGTGCCAGCAGTGACAGGGGGAATTCACCCCTCCACTTT. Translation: CASSDRGNSPLHF.